This TCR beta chain was sequenced in a study of beta chain features in type 1 diabetes. Trimming removed 3 bases at V and 0 bases at J, with 15 bases between. The CDR3 length is 17 residues. Germline V gene sequence: CDR1 SGHNT, CDR2 YYREEE (reference sequence). Reverse transcription of all isolated RNA meant that expressed TCRB transcripts were sequenced. Sequencing used immunoSEQ multiplex PCR; TCRdb keeps in-frame clones, though not all of them. The data show 400,000 to 600,000 clones, approximately 30% seen once. The chain combines TRBV5-4 with TRBJ2-2; D tentatively fits TRBD1 or TRBD2 (5 bases each). Sequences were obtained from naive CD4+ T cells from blood. This TCR came from a man aged 18-30 years in good health. The CDR3 protein is CASSYPPGRANTGELFF. The CDR3 DNA reads TGTGCCAGCAGCTACCCCCCGGGACGTGCGAACACCGGGGAGCTGTTTTTT.